Listed below are T cell receptor beta chains from one sample, sequenced in a study of T cell changes during pregnancy in multiple sclerosis. The repertoire was sequenced with immunoSEQ multiplex PCR; TCRdb's copy has only in-frame clones and lacks some. The sample lists about 70,000 clones, more than 85% seen once, with under 3% in the top ten. The specimen comprised peripheral blood, sampled in the first trimester of pregnancy. Receptor source: a female donor with multiple sclerosis, enrolled in a pregnancy study. CDR3s include the opening cysteine and the closing phenylalanine or tryptophan. The D gene is left open where the match is weak. A clone size is listed for some rows: how often the clone was seen (once, few, many), or a class if it is expanded.

V	size	J	D	CDR3	DNA
TRBV15	.	TRBJ1-1	TRBD1	CATKGQGATEAFF	TGTGCCACCAAGGGACAGGGGGCCACTGAAGCTTTCTTT
TRBV7-2	once	TRBJ1-1	.	CASSLGLKGREAFF	TGTGCCAGCAGCTTAGGATTAAAGGGGAGGGAAGCTTTCTTT
TRBV2	.	TRBJ2-1	TRBD1	CASRKDRPSSGDEQFF	TGTGCCAGCAGAAAGGACAGGCCCTCCTCTGGTGATGAGCAGTTCTTC
TRBV28	.	TRBJ2-4	TRBD2	CASSLLAGGVNIQYF	TGTGCCAGCAGTTTACTAGCGGGAGGGGTAAACATTCAGTACTTC
TRBV5-1	.	TRBJ2-2	.	CASSPPSNTGELFF	TGCGCCAGCAGTCCCCCATCGAACACCGGGGAGCTGTTTTTT
TRBV2	.	TRBJ1-4	.	CASKVADVEKLFF	TGTGCCAGCAAGGTGGCGGATGTGGAAAAACTGTTTTTT
TRBV13	once	TRBJ1-1	.	CASSPRSGSMNTEAFF	TGTGCCAGCAGCCCGAGGTCTGGCAGCATGAACACTGAAGCTTTCTTT
TRBV27	once	TRBJ2-1	.	CASSLPTDTYNEQFF	TGTGCCAGCAGTTTACCGACGGACACCTACAATGAGCAGTTCTTC
TRBV6-1	.	TRBJ1-2	.	CASSESTNYGYTF	TGTGCCAGCAGTGAATCAACTAACTATGGCTACACCTTC
TRBV10-3	.	TRBJ2-7	.	CAISGSAGNEQYF	TGTGCCATCAGTGGGTCGGCAGGGAACGAGCAGTACTTC
TRBV19	.	TRBJ2-5	TRBD2	CASSKAGVSQETQYF	TGTGCCAGTAGTAAAGCGGGAGTAAGCCAAGAGACCCAGTACTTC
TRBV19	once	TRBJ2-2	.	CASSIERANTGELFF	TGTGCCAGTAGTATAGAACGGGCGAACACCGGGGAGCTGTTTTTT
TRBV7-8	few	TRBJ1-5	.	CASSPWTVTSNQPQHF	TGTGCCAGCAGCCCATGGACAGTTACTAGCAATCAGCCCCAGCATTTT
TRBV7-3	.	TRBJ1-1	TRBD1	CASSLGGSGNTEAFF	TGTGCCAGCAGCCTAGGGGGCTCGGGAAACACTGAAGCTTTCTTT
TRBV25-1	.	TRBJ1-6	TRBD1	CASSEYTGGGSPLHF	TGTGCCAGCAGTGAATATACAGGGGGAGGTTCACCCCTCCACTTT
TRBV28	.	TRBJ1-5	TRBD1	CASSLGDRASQPQHF	TGTGCCAGCAGTTTGGGGGACAGGGCCAGTCAGCCCCAGCATTTT
TRBV7-9	.	TRBJ1-1	.	CASSFHVSGPRSTEAFF	TGTGCCAGCAGCTTTCACGTGAGCGGACCGCGATCCACTGAAGCTTTCTTT
TRBV5-6	.	TRBJ2-2	.	CASRQTGHPELFF	TGTGCCAGCAGACAGACAGGACATCCGGAGCTGTTTTTT
TRBV19	.	TRBJ2-3	.	CASSIVTGQVDTQYF	TGTGCCAGTAGTATCGTCACAGGTCAGGTAGATACGCAGTATTTT
TRBV5-1	once	TRBJ2-3	TRBD2	CASSLAGLAGTDTQYF	TGCGCCAGCAGCTTGGCCGGGCTAGCGGGAACAGATACGCAGTATTTT
TRBV9	.	TRBJ2-1	TRBD1	CASSVPREGGGNEQFF	TGTGCCAGCAGCGTCCCTCGCGAAGGGGGCGGGAATGAGCAGTTCTTC
TRBV30	.	TRBJ2-7	TRBD2	CAWKREWTGYEQYF	TGTGCCTGGAAGCGGGAATGGACGGGTTACGAGCAGTACTTC
TRBV6-5	.	TRBJ2-1	TRBD2	CASSYSKAGGRSEQFF	TGTGCCAGCAGTTACTCGAAAGCGGGGGGGCGAAGTGAGCAGTTCTTC
TRBV18	once	TRBJ1-4	.	CASSREQTGLNEKLFF	TGTGCCAGCTCACGCGAACAGACAGGACTTAATGAAAAACTGTTTTTT
TRBV5-6	.	TRBJ1-2	.	CASRLGQGYGYGYTF	TGTGCCAGCAGGTTGGGTCAGGGATATGGATATGGCTACACCTTC
TRBV5-4	.	TRBJ2-7	.	CASSLDPGTYEQYF	TGTGCCAGCAGCTTGGATCCGGGAACCTACGAGCAGTACTTC
TRBV29-1	.	TRBJ1-1	TRBD1	CSVFTGDSRDTEAFF	TGCAGCGTTTTTACAGGGGATTCGCGGGACACTGAAGCTTTCTTT
TRBV6-1	.	TRBJ2-5	.	CASSVRLRETQYF	TGTGCCAGCAGTGTTAGACTAAGGGAGACCCAGTACTTC
TRBV2	.	TRBJ1-2	.	CASSDQGQGYGYTF	TGTGCCAGCAGTGACCAGGGTCAGGGCTATGGCTACACCTTC
TRBV6-1	.	TRBJ1-2	.	CASSEANRPGGRDGYTF	TGTGCCAGCAGTGAAGCTAATCGTCCGGGGGGACGGGATGGCTACACCTTC
TRBV7-9	.	TRBJ2-1	.	CASSSGTHYNEQFF	TGTGCCAGCAGCTCCGGGACTCACTACAATGAGCAGTTCTTC
TRBV30	once	TRBJ1-2	.	CAWSLAGDGGYTF	TGCGCCTGGAGTCTAGCAGGGGACGGGGGCTACACCTTC
TRBV27	.	TRBJ1-5	.	CASSPTVSYSNQPQHF	TGTGCCAGCAGCCCTACGGTGTCTTATAGCAATCAGCCCCAGCATTTT